This TCR beta chain was sequenced in a study of shared clonotypes between healthy human individuals. Subsets obtained from CD4+ cells comprised CD45RA+ naive and CD45RA-negative memory cells. This CDR3 spans 17 amino acids. V lost 4 bases to trimming and J lost 5 bases; unmatched junction nucleotides: 11. Germline loops: CDR1 SGHTA, CDR2 FQGNSA. The assay was immunoSEQ multiplex PCR, and TCRdb's table has in-frame clones only and misses some. This sample has some 2,000,000 clones, with nearly 97% found just once. J is TRBJ2-2 and V is TRBV7-2, with 9 bases aligning to TRBD2. The clonotype originates from a man aged 18 to 30 in good health. The sample was naive CD4+ T cells sorted from blood. The subset: CD45RA+ positively selected. CDR3 nucleotides: TGTGCCAGCAGCTACCAAGTGGTAGCGGGAGTTACCGGGGAGCTGTTTTTT. It translates to CASSYQVVAGVTGELFF. Filled out from reference TRBV7-2 and TRBJ2-2, the complete variable domain reads GAGVSQSPSNKVTEKGKDVELRCDPISGHTALYWYRQSLGQGLEFLIYFQGNSAPDKSGLPSDRFSAERTGGSVSTLTIQRTQQEDSAVYLCASSYQVVAGVTGELFFGEGSRLTVL.